These 15 T cell receptor beta chains originate from one sample sequenced in a study of T cell clones after liver transplantation. Only in-frame clones appear in the TCRdb table, and some are missing; sequencing was by immunoSEQ multiplex PCR. This table has around 100,000 clones, 80% to 85% appearing once. The sample here was CD4+ T cells from blood, taken before liver transplant. These receptors were collected from a human donor who received a liver transplant.

This clone turned up a few times. V usage is TRBV7-6 and J usage is TRBJ1-1; possible D gene TRBD1, 6 bases. Trimming cost V 7 bases and J 2 bases, with 14 bases left between them. The CDR3 covers 14 residues. Germline-derived CDR1 and CDR2 are SGHVS and FNYEAQ. Written as DNA, the CDR3 is TGTGCCAGCAAAGGGGAGGGGGGAAACACTGAAGCTTTCTTT. This codes for CASKGEGGNTEAFF.

V usage is TRBV4-3 and J usage is TRBJ1-1; TRBD1 is a possible D gene (5 bases). The CDR3 totals 14 residues. V lost 2 bases and J 4 bases, leaving 11 bases between the germline ends. Looked up from germline, CDR1 is LGHNA and CDR2 is YSLEER. The CDR3 loop is CASSQLRGFTEAFF. CDR3 nucleotides: TGCGCCAGCAGCCAATTAAGGGGCTTCACTGAAGCTTTCTTT.

A single count supports this clone. V usage is TRBV19 and J usage is TRBJ1-5; maybe TRBD1 (6 bases). CDR1 LNHDA and CDR2 SQIVND come from the germline V gene (reference sequence). The V and J ends lost 3 bases and 1 base respectively, with 10 bases between them. CDR3 length equals 15 residues. The CDR3 DNA reads TGTGCCAGTAGTATGGACAGCAGAAGCAATCAGCCCCAGCATTTT. Amino acids: CASSMDSRSNQPQHF.

The V and J genes are TRBV7-2 and TRBJ2-5; D may be TRBD1 or TRBD2 (7 bases each). V was shortened by 5 bases and J by 7 bases, with 20 bases between the two germline ends. Germline loops: CDR1 SGHTA, CDR2 FQGNSA. The CDR3 sequence is 15 residues long. Here the CDR3 DNA reads TGTGCCAGCAGCATACAGGGGACTATTACAGGGACCCAGTACTTC. The encoded protein is CASSIQGTITGTQYF.

CDR3 residues: CASSSRISYGTQGRNNEQFF. In nucleotides, the CDR3 is TGTGCCAGCAGCTCCCGTATATCCTATGGGACACAGGGACGGAACAATGAGCAGTTCTTC. The chain has TRBV9 and TRBJ2-1; TRBD1 is a possible D gene (6 bases). Germline CDR1 SGDLS, CDR2 YYNGEE. The CDR3 contains 20 residues. Trimming stripped 4 bases from V and 5 bases from J, with 31 bases between. Full variable domain (missing parts from reference TRBV9 and TRBJ2-1): DSGVTQTPKHLITATGQRVTLRCSPRSGDLSVYWYQQSLDQGLQFLIQYYNGEERAKGNILERFSAQQFPDLHSELNLSSLELGDSALYFCASSSRISYGTQGRNNEQFFGPGTRLTVL.

The chain is built from TRBV25-1 and TRBJ1-3; 11 bases are shared with TRBD1. Germline assignment: CDR1 MGHDK and CDR2 SYGVNS. V shed 10 bases, J shed 8 bases, and the junction held 22 bases outside the gene matches. This CDR3 is built from 18 residues. The CDR3 bases are TGTGCCATCCCCCCCGAGGGACAGGGGGGCTCCAGAGGGGACACCATATATTTT. It specifies CAIPPEGQGGSRGDTIYF.

This chain's CDR3 is CASSQTGQKAETQYF. The CDR3 bases are TGTGCCAGCAGCCAAACGGGACAAAAGGCAGAGACCCAGTACTTC. This sequence joins TRBV28 and TRBJ2-5; maybe TRBD1 (6 bases). The CDR3 loop spans 15 amino acids. CDR1 MDHEN and CDR2 SYDVKM come from the germline V gene. V was pared by 6 bases and J by 4 bases, with 18 bases between.

The gene calls are TRBV18 and TRBJ2-1; D uncertain. The V end was cut by 2 bases, the J end by 0 bases, with 8 bases between. Per the germline V gene, CDR1 is KGHSH and CDR2 is LQKENI. This CDR3 has 15 residues. CDR3 nucleotides: TGTGCCAGCTCACCAAGTCTTAGCTCCTACAATGAGCAGTTCTTC. It yields the protein CASSPSLSSYNEQFF.

V is TRBV30 and J is TRBJ2-2; 8 nucleotides agree with TRBD2. This CDR3 spans 15 amino acids. Per the germline V gene, CDR1 is GTSNPN and CDR2 is SVGIG (reference sequence). Trimming took 5 bases from V and 0 from J; bases not matched to a gene: 5. The CDR3 here is CAWCPGGANTGELFF. CDR3 in DNA: TGTGCCTGGTGTCCCGGGGGGGCGAACACCGGGGAGCTGTTTTTT.

This chain links TRBV21-1 with TRBJ1-5; the tabulated D call, TRBD1, remains unverified against the DNA. TRBV21-1 is a documented pseudogene. The CDR3 extends over 17 amino acids. The CDR3 is CASSKLGQLDSNQPQHF. The CDR3 bases are TGTGCCAGCAGCAAGCTCGGACAGCTCGATAGCAATCAGCCCCAGCATTTT.

This clone appeared a single time. The chain employs TRBV28 and TRBJ1-2, with unresolved D. The CDR3 sequence is 16 residues long. Germline assignment: CDR1 MDHEN and CDR2 SYDVKM. The V and J ends lost 2 bases and 5 bases respectively, with 18 bases between them. CDR3 sequence (DNA): TGTGCCAGCAGTTTACCCGCTGCTCGTCTAACTTATGGCTACACCTTC. Amino acid sequence: CASSLPAARLTYGYTF.

V and J are TRBV9 and TRBJ1-3; D call uncertain. The V end was cut by 3 bases, the J end by 2 bases, with 12 bases between. Germline CDR1 and CDR2: SGDLS and YYNGEE. The CDR3 totals 15 residues. The CDR3, as DNA: TGTGCCAGCAGCGACCATCTGATGGCTGGAAACACCATATATTTT. Translated: CASSDHLMAGNTIYF.

This chain joins TRBV5-6 and TRBJ2-4; tentative D call: TRBD1 (5 bases). The CDR3 consists of 14 residues. Trimming left V 4 bases short and J 1 base short, with 9 bases between. In germline, CDR1 is SGHDT, CDR2 YYEEEE. This CDR3 is CASSRRQAKNIQYF. CDR3 DNA sequence: TGTGCCAGCAGCCGTCGACAGGCCAAAAACATTCAGTACTTC.

The chain links TRBV7-2 to TRBJ2-7, with 8 bases aligning to TRBD1. The V and J ends lost 5 bases and 6 bases, in that order; junction bases with no gene match: 3. CDR1 and CDR2 from the germline V gene are SGHTA and FQGNSA. This CDR3 has 12 amino acids. The CDR3 sequence is CASSPGGPEQYF. CDR3 DNA sequence: TGTGCCAGCAGCCCAGGGGGCCCCGAGCAGTACTTC.

This chain joins TRBV7-9 and TRBJ2-1, with 10 nucleotides matching TRBD2. This CDR3 has 19 residues. From germline, CDR1 is SEHNR and CDR2 FQNEAQ (reference sequence). V trimming: 0 bases; J trimming: 7 bases; junction bases outside the gene matches: 15. CDR3 bases: TGTGCCAGCAGCTTAGCCCGCCGAGGAAGCGGGAGGGCTGGGAATGAGCAGTTCTTC. This codes for CASSLARRGSGRAGNEQFF.